The next 16 T cell receptor beta chains were all read from a single sample in a study of CD8 T cells in Susac syndrome. It was with random hexamers that 0.5 to 1 ug RNA was reverse transcribed. TCRdb reprocessed the immunoSEQ multiplex PCR reads via MiXCR and lists one record per CDR3 protein. The profile shows 70,000 or so distinct CDR3 sequences, about 95% of them singletons. Sequenced material: CD8+ T cells from PBMCs. The source of these receptors is a human donor with multiple sclerosis.

This sequence joins TRBV4-3 and TRBJ1-2; weak D call: TRBD1 (5 bases). CDR1 LGHNA and CDR2 YSLEER come from the germline V gene. This CDR3 contains 13 residues. V dropped 1 base and J dropped 6 bases, with 9 bases sitting between them. The CDR3 here is CASSQVVGDGYTF. The CDR3 nucleotides are TGCGCCAGCAGCCAAGTTGTAGGGGATGGCTACACCTTC.

V gene TRBV3-1 combines with J gene TRBJ2-1, with TRBD2 matching 7 bases. Germline trimming cut 1 base from V and 8 bases from J; bases unmatched to any gene: 20. Germline CDR1 is LGHDT and CDR2 is YNNKEL (reference sequence). The CDR3 runs to 19 residues. The CDR3 DNA is TGTGCCAGCAGCCAAGGAGGGCCCCCAGGTGGGAGGGCCCAGTATGAGCAGTTCTTC. Its protein product is CASSQGGPPGGRAQYEQFF.

There are a few counts of this clonotype. The J gene is TRBJ2-7, the V gene TRBV5-4; no clear D gene. The CDR3 is 12 amino acids. Germline V gene data show CDR1 as SGHNT and CDR2 as YYREEE (reference sequence). V lost 0 bases to trimming and J lost 6 bases, with 7 bases between them. Here the CDR3 DNA reads TGTGCCAGCAGCTTGGGTTCCAGCGAGCAGTACTTC. This sequence encodes CASSLGSSEQYF.

This sequence joins TRBV27 and TRBJ2-7, with D perhaps matching TRBD1 (6 bases). V gave up 2 bases and J gave up 2 bases, with 7 bases separating them. The CDR3 totals 13 residues. Germline assignment: CDR1 MNHEY and CDR2 SMNVEV (reference sequence). CDR3 coding DNA: TGTGCCAGCAGTTTACGGGACACCTACGAGCAGTACTTC. Encoded protein: CASSLRDTYEQYF.

The V gene is TRBV7-2, the J gene TRBJ2-3; D is possibly TRBD2 (5 bases). The CDR3 is 15 residues long. Trimming shortened V by 3 bases and J by 0 bases, and 10 bases separated the two germline ends. Germline V gene data show CDR1 as SGHTA and CDR2 as FQGNSA. The CDR3 loop reads CASSFFTGSTDTQYF. CDR3 sequence (DNA): TGTGCCAGCAGCTTTTTCACGGGAAGCACAGATACGCAGTATTTT.

The gene calls are TRBV29-1 and TRBJ2-2; D not resolved. The V gene's germline CDR1 is SQVTM and CDR2 ANQGSEA. Trimming removed 5 bases from V and 3 bases from J, with 4 bases in between. This CDR3 region has 11 residues. CDR3 sequence (DNA): TGCAGCGTTTTTGACACCGGGGAGCTGTTTTTT. Its protein is CSVFDTGELFF.

For this clonotype: The junction does not match germline at one end; this may be a read error. The gene calls are TRBV29-1 and TRBJ1-1; D is possibly TRBD1 (5 bases). This CDR3 spans 10 amino acids. CDR1 and CDR2 (germline): SQVTM, ANQGSEA. The CDR3, as DNA: TGCAGCGATGGGTCAAGAAGCAGGGTCTTT. Its translation: CSDGSRSRVF.

The genes are TRBV12-3 or TRBV12-4 and TRBJ2-5; D might be TRBD2 (5 bases). The CDR3 has 15 residues. V was pared by 2 bases and J by 4 bases, with 14 bases between. Here the CDR3 reads CASSLRTTRGETQYF. The CDR3 coding sequence is TGTGCCAGCAGTTTAAGGACGACACGGGGAGAGACCCAGTACTTC.

The J gene is TRBJ2-7, the V gene TRBV28; TRBD2 matches 8 bases. Trimming removed 2 bases from V and 1 base from J; junction bases left unmatched: 10. The length of the CDR3 is 17 residues. Germline V gene lookup returns CDR1 MDHEN and CDR2 SYDVKM. CDR3 amino acids: CASSLTAGGSGSYEQYF. CDR3 nucleotide sequence: TGTGCCAGCAGTTTAACGGCGGGGGGTTCCGGATCCTACGAGCAGTACTTC.

CDR3 protein: CASTPGVEQFF. The CDR3 nucleotides are TGTGCCAGCACCCCGGGGGTAGAGCAGTTCTTC. The V call is TRBV12-3 or TRBV12-4, the J call TRBJ2-1, with D possibly TRBD2 on 6 matching bases. This CDR3 is built from 11 residues. V was pared by 7 bases and J by 10 bases, with 11 bases between.

The rearrangement uses TRBV5-4 and TRBJ2-2; TRBD1 might be the D (5 bases). CDR3 length: 16 residues. Germline assignment: CDR1 SGHNT and CDR2 YYREEE (reference sequence). The V end was cut by 0 bases, the J end by 5 bases, with 14 bases between. This CDR3 reads CASSLAPQGQTGELFF. In nucleotides, the CDR3 is TGTGCCAGCAGCTTGGCCCCGCAGGGTCAGACCGGGGAGCTGTTTTTT.

The chain uses TRBV28 and TRBJ2-7; TRBD1 or TRBD2 may be the D gene (7 bases each). Germline loops: CDR1 MDHEN, CDR2 SYDVKM. Trimming removed 3 bases at V and 4 bases at J, with 19 bases between. CDR3 size: 16 residues. The CDR3 reads CASSFQLQGGWYEQYF. In DNA form, the CDR3 reads TGTGCCAGCAGTTTCCAGCTTCAGGGGGGGTGGTACGAGCAGTACTTC.

This chain uses TRBV7-9 with TRBJ2-1, with D tentatively TRBD1 (5 bases). Germline loops: CDR1 SEHNR, CDR2 FQNEAQ (reference sequence). The CDR3 runs to 17 residues. V lost 5 bases, J lost 9 bases, and 26 bases lay in between. CDR3 sequence (DNA): TGTGCCAGCAGCCCCCCCTTAGGCAGGGAAGATTTCGGTGAGCAGTTCTTC. It encodes CASSPPLGREDFGEQFF.

The chain recombines TRBV29-1 with TRBJ2-3, with D tentatively TRBD1 (6 bases). Trimming cost V 5 bases and J 2 bases, with 17 bases left between them. The CDR3 sequence is 15 residues long. CDR1 and CDR2 (germline): SQVTM, ANQGSEA. DNA for the CDR3: TGCAGCGTTTACCCTGGCAGGGGATTCACAGATACGCAGTATTTT. Residues: CSVYPGRGFTDTQYF.

The DNA of the CDR3 is TGTGCCTGGAGTCTCTCGGGGGCGCCTCAGCCCCAGCATTTT. This translates into CAWSLSGAPQPQHF. This chain uses TRBV30 with TRBJ1-5; D might be TRBD1 (6 bases). Trimming removed 2 bases at V and 6 bases at J, with 14 bases between. CDR3 length: 14 amino acids. Germline V gene data show CDR1 as GTSNPN and CDR2 as SVGIG (reference sequence).

The chain combines TRBV2 with TRBJ2-2; D remains ambiguous. V was trimmed by 0 bases and J by 1 base, leaving 9 bases between them. Looked up from germline, CDR1 is SNHLY and CDR2 is FYNNEI. The CDR3 is made up of 16 amino acids. The CDR3 sequence: CASSEALLGNTGELFF. Here the CDR3 DNA reads TGTGCCAGCAGTGAAGCGCTTCTGGGGAACACCGGGGAGCTGTTTTTT.